This T cell receptor beta chain appears in the sequencing data of a study of T cell clones after liver transplantation. Some clones are missing from TCRdb's copy, which holds only in-frame ones; the method was immunoSEQ multiplex PCR. The repertoire holds 70,000 or so clones, with more than 85% as singletons. Germline CDR1 is ENHRY and CDR2 is SYGVKD. This CDR3 spans 14 amino acids. Between the trimmed V and J ends, which lost 6 bases and 8 bases, there was a span of 16 bases. Sorting of unstimulated PBMCs yielded separate CD3+CD4+ and CD3+CD8+ fractions. This chain joins TRBV10-3 and TRBJ1-4, with TRBD1 as a possible D gene (5 bases). Sequencing used CD4+ T cells from blood, obtained about 25 months after liver transplant. The clonotype originates from a human patient who received a liver transplant. The graft donor may be the source of some T cells. CDR3 sequence (DNA): TGTGCCATCAGCCGGGCGCCGGAGGGGGAAAAACTGTTTTTT. Amino acid sequence: CAISRAPEGEKLFF.